Listed below are T cell receptor beta chains from one sample, sequenced in a study of cytomegalovirus exposure and HLA in healthy donors. Sequencing used immunoSEQ multiplex PCR; TCRdb keeps in-frame clones, though not all of them. Its clone listing holds around 100,000 clones. Sequences were obtained from PBMCs. These receptors came from a man aged 35 to 55 in good health and CMV-seronegative. CDR3s include the opening cysteine and the closing phenylalanine or tryptophan. The order of the fields is D gene, V gene, J gene, CDR3 DNA, CDR3 protein. A D gene is named only where the DNA matches it firmly.

D: -
V: TRBV7-2
J: TRBJ1-4
DNA: TGTGCCAGCAGCTTAGGGCCAGGGGATGAAAAACTGTTTTTT
CDR3: CASSLGPGDEKLFF

D: -
V: TRBV10-3
J: TRBJ2-7
DNA: TGTGCCATCAGTGAGTCGACAAGCTACGAGCAGTACTTC
CDR3: CAISESTSYEQYF

D: TRBD1
V: TRBV16
J: TRBJ1-2
DNA: TGTGCCAGCAGCCAGCTATTTCAGGGGGCGCGAACTAACTATGGCTACACCTTC
CDR3: CASSQLFQGARTNYGYTF

D: -
V: TRBV2
J: TRBJ1-2
DNA: TGTGCCAGCAGTGAATGGGGCAGAGCTAACTATGGCTACACCTTC
CDR3: CASSEWGRANYGYTF

D: -
V: TRBV6-4
J: TRBJ1-1
DNA: TGTGCCAGCTCTAAGGACGGGGACACTGAAGCTTTCTTT
CDR3: CASSKDGDTEAFF

D: -
V: TRBV19
J: TRBJ2-1
DNA: TGTGCCAGTAGCGCCGGACTCATCAATGAGCAGTTCTTC
CDR3: CASSAGLINEQFF

D: -
V: TRBV2
J: TRBJ1-5
DNA: TGTGCCAGCAGTCAGGACAGTGGGGTTAGCCATCAGCCCCAGCATTTT
CDR3: CASSQDSGVSHQPQHF

D: TRBD2
V: TRBV6-1
J: TRBJ2-1
DNA: TGTGCCAGCAGTGAACCCCTAGCGGGGGGTCTGGGCGAGCAGTTCTTC
CDR3: CASSEPLAGGLGEQFF

D: TRBD1
V: TRBV5-1
J: TRBJ1-2
DNA: TGCGCCAGCAGCTTGGACGGACAGGGCCTCTATGGCTACACCTTC
CDR3: CASSLDGQGLYGYTF

D: TRBD2
V: TRBV28
J: TRBJ2-2
DNA: TGTGCCAGCAGTTTGGATAGCGGGGTCACCGGGGAGCTGTTTTTT
CDR3: CASSLDSGVTGELFF

D: -
V: TRBV5-4
J: TRBJ1-3
DNA: TGTGCCAGCAGCTTGGTTGGGAGTCGGGGAAACACCATATATTTT
CDR3: CASSLVGSRGNTIYF

D: TRBD1
V: TRBV13
J: TRBJ2-7
DNA: TGTGCCAGCAGCTTATCAGGGGGCTACGAGCAGTACTTC
CDR3: CASSLSGGYEQYF

D: -
V: TRBV11-2
J: TRBJ1-5
DNA: TGTGCCAGCAGCTTAGGCGCTAGCGGCAATCAGCCCCAGCATTTT
CDR3: CASSLGASGNQPQHF

D: -
V: TRBV28
J: TRBJ1-5
DNA: TGTGCCAGCAGTTCTCCCCAGGGGAGCAATCAGCCCCAGCATTTT
CDR3: CASSSPQGSNQPQHF

D: -
V: TRBV28
J: TRBJ1-5
DNA: TGTGCCAGCATCGCGGGCAATCAGCCCCAGCATTTT
CDR3: CASIAGNQPQHF

D: TRBD1
V: TRBV9
J: TRBJ1-2
DNA: TGTGCCAGCAGCTTCCGGGACAGGGCGTTGGATGGCTACACCTTC
CDR3: CASSFRDRALDGYTF

D: -
V: TRBV4-3
J: TRBJ2-7
DNA: TGCGCCAGCAGCCAAGATCGGGGTAGCTTCTACGAGCAGTACTTC
CDR3: CASSQDRGSFYEQYF

D: TRBD1
V: TRBV5-4
J: TRBJ2-5
DNA: TGTGCCAGCAGCCAGGGACAGGCAGGACAAGAGACCCAGTACTTC
CDR3: CASSQGQAGQETQYF

D: TRBD1
V: TRBV2
J: TRBJ2-5
DNA: TGTGCCAGCAACAGACAGGGCCCGTACCAAGAGACCCAGTACTTC
CDR3: CASNRQGPYQETQYF

D: -
V: TRBV5-1
J: TRBJ2-7
DNA: TGCGCCAGCAGCTTAGCGTCATTCTCCTACGAGCAGTACTTC
CDR3: CASSLASFSYEQYF

D: TRBD1
V: TRBV18
J: TRBJ2-7
DNA: TGTGCCAGCTCACCAGTGAAGGGGGCGGGCGAGCAGTACTTC
CDR3: CASSPVKGAGEQYF

D: -
V: TRBV7-7
J: TRBJ2-3
DNA: TGTGCCAGCAGCTCCACGGGCGGGAGCACAGATACGCAGTATTTT
CDR3: CASSSTGGSTDTQYF

D: TRBD1
V: TRBV29-1
J: TRBJ1-3
DNA: TGCAGCGTTGAAACGGGGTGGGACAGACCTTTCTCTGGAAACACCATATATTTT
CDR3: CSVETGWDRPFSGNTIYF

D: TRBD2
V: TRBV6-6
J: TRBJ2-7
DNA: TGTGCCAGCAGGGGGGCTAGCGGGCTAACCTACGAGCAGTACTTC
CDR3: CASRGASGLTYEQYF

D: TRBD1
V: TRBV29-1
J: TRBJ1-1
DNA: TGCAGCGCGAGGGTTAGACAGGGCCCCTTGAACACTGAAGCTTTCTTT
CDR3: CSARVRQGPLNTEAFF

D: -
V: TRBV14
J: TRBJ1-5
DNA: TGTGCCAGCAGCAACACCGAAAACCAGACAGGACTTAATCAGCCCCAGCATTTT
CDR3: CASSNTENQTGLNQPQHF

D: TRBD2
V: TRBV19
J: TRBJ2-3
DNA: TGTGCCAGTAGGAGCGGGGGCGCCGACACAGATACGCAGTATTTT
CDR3: CASRSGGADTDTQYF

D: -
V: TRBV9
J: TRBJ2-3
DNA: TGTGCCAGCAGCGTAGGGGATAGAGGGTCCACAGATACGCAGTATTTT
CDR3: CASSVGDRGSTDTQYF

D: -
V: TRBV6-1
J: TRBJ1-5
DNA: TGTGCCAGCAGTGGGGGGCTCCTGGCAGGGTGGAATCAGCCCCAGCATTTT
CDR3: CASSGGLLAGWNQPQHF

D: TRBD2
V: TRBV6-1
J: TRBJ2-1
DNA: TGTGCCAGCAGACTGACTAGCGGGTACAATGAGCAGTTCTTC
CDR3: CASRLTSGYNEQFF

D: -
V: TRBV9
J: TRBJ1-6
DNA: TGTGCCAGCAGCGAGGGGCTGAGCTCCTATAATTCACCCCTCCACTTT
CDR3: CASSEGLSSYNSPLHF

D: -
V: TRBV2
J: TRBJ1-6
DNA: TGTGCCAGCAGAGCCACGAATTCACCCCTCCACTTT
CDR3: CASRATNSPLHF

D: TRBD2
V: TRBV10-1
J: TRBJ2-1
DNA: TGCGCCAGCAGTGAATCTCCGGGACTAGCTCAAAATGAGCAGTTCTTC
CDR3: CASSESPGLAQNEQFF

D: TRBD1
V: TRBV27
J: TRBJ1-2
DNA: TGTGCCAGCAGTAAGGGGGCTCGATATGGCTACACCTTC
CDR3: CASSKGARYGYTF

D: -
V: TRBV15
J: TRBJ2-5
DNA: TGTGCCACCAGCAGAGGCAGGTTTGAGACCCAGTACTTC
CDR3: CATSRGRFETQYF